A single TCR beta chain is shown here with its context. The primer mix had 60 Vbeta and 13 Jbeta primers. The method was immunoSEQ multiplex PCR; TCRdb's version includes in-frame clones alone and lacks a portion of them. This table holds 60,000 to 65,000 clones, over 60% found once. V shed 2 bases and J 8 bases; nucleotides not matched to a gene: 4. The CDR3 runs 14 residues. CDR1 and CDR2 (germline): ENHRY, SYGVKD. The data derive from a study of cytomegalovirus exposure and HLA in healthy donors. On the study more broadly: There were 90 million to 130 million unique TCR beta sequences, drawn from 200 million or so T cells, in an earlier analysis.

This TCR was recovered from a man aged 45 to 65 in good health and CMV-seropositive. Sequencing used PBMCs. The chain couples TRBV10-3 to TRBJ1-2, with 11 bases matching TRBD1. The CDR3 loop reads CAISEPGQGGGYTF. The CDR3, as DNA: TGTGCCATCAGTGAGCCGGGACAGGGGGGCGGCTACACCTTC.